There are a few counts of the clone carrying this T cell receptor beta chain. Unsorted samples, those not sorted, used 75 million to 90 million PBMCs for genomic DNA. This record comes from a study of shared clonotypes between healthy human individuals. Sequenced by immunoSEQ multiplex PCR; TCRdb stores in-frame clones only, minus some. The sample lists fewer than 550,000 clones, over 75% occurring once. The specimen sequenced was PBMCs. This receptor was taken from a woman aged 40 to 50 in good health. Some clones in this sample may be carry-over from other donors' samples.

CDR3 nucleotide sequence: TGTGCCAGCATGCCCCTCCGCACAGATACGCAGTATTTT. Protein sequence: CASMPLRTDTQYF. The genes are TRBV6-6 and TRBJ2-3, with D hard to call. The CDR3 contains 13 residues. The germline V and J ends were trimmed by 7 bases and 1 base, with 9 bases remaining between them. The germline V gene has CDR1 MNHNY and CDR2 SVGAGI (reference sequence).